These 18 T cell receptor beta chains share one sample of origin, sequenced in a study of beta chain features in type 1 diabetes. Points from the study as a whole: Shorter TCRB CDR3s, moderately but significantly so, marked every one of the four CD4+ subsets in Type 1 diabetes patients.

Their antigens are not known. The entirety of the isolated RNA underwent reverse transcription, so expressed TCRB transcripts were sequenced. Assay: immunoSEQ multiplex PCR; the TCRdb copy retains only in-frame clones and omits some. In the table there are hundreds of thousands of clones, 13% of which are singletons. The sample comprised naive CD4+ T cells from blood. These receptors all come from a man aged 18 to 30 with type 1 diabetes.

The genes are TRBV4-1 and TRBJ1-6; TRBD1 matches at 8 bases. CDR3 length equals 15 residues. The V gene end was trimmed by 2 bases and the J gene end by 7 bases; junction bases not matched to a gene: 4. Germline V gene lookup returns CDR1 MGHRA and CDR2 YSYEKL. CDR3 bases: TGCGCCAGCAGCCAACCGGGACAGGTCAATTCACCCCTCCACTTT. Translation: CASSQPGQVNSPLHF.

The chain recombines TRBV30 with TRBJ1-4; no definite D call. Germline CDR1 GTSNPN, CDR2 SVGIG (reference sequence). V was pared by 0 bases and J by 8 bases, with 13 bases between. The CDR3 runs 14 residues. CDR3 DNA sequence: TGTGCCTGGAGTGTCGGGCAGGTTGGGGAAAAACTGTTTTTT. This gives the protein CAWSVGQVGEKLFF.

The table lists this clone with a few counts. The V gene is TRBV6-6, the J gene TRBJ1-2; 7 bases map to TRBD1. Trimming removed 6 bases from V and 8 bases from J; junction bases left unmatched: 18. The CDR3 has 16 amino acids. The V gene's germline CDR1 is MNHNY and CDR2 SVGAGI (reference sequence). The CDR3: CASSQARRTGAEGYTF. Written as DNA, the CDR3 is TGTGCCAGCAGCCAGGCCAGACGGACAGGAGCGGAAGGCTACACCTTC.

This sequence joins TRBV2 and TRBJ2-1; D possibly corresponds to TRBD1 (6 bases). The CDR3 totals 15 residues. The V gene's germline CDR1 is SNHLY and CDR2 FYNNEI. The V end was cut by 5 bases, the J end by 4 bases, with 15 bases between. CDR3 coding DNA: TGTGCCAGCAGTCCCACCGGGACATCTTACAATGAGCAGTTCTTC. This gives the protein CASSPTGTSYNEQFF.

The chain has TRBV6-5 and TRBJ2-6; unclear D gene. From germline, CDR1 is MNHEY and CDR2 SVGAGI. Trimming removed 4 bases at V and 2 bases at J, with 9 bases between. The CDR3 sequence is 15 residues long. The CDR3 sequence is CASSSLVAGANVLTF. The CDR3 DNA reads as TGTGCCAGCAGTTCTTTGGTTGCTGGGGCCAACGTCCTGACTTTC.

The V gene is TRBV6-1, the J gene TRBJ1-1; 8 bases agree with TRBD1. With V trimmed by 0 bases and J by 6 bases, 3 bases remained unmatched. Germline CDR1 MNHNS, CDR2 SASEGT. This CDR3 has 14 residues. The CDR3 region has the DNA TGTGCCAGCAGTGAAGCGGACAGGGCGGCTGAAGCTTTCTTT. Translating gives CASSEADRAAEAFF.

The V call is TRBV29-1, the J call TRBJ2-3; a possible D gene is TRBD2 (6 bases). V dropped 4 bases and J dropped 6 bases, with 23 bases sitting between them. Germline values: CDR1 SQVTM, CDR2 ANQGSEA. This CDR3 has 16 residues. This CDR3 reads CSVGTREGLPRDTQYF. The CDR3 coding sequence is TGCAGCGTTGGAACGAGGGAAGGACTACCGCGGGATACGCAGTATTTT.

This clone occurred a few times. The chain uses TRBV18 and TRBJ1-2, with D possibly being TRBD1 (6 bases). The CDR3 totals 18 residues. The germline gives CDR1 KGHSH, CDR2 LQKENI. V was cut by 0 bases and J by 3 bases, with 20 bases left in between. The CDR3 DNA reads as TGTGCCAGCTCACCACCGGGCTTCCGGGGGCCACCGGACTATGGCTACACCTTC. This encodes CASSPPGFRGPPDYGYTF.

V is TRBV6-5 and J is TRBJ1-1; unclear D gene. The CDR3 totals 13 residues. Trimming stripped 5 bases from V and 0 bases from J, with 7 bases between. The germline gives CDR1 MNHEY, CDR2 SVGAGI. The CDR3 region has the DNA TGTGCCAGCAGTCCAGGAGTGAACACTGAAGCTTTCTTT. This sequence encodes CASSPGVNTEAFF.

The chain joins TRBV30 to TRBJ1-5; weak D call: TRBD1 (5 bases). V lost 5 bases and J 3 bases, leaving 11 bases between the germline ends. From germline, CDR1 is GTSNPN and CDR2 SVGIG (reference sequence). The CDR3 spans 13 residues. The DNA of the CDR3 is TGTGCCTGGGCACAGGCTTCCAATCAGCCCCAGCATTTT. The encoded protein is CAWAQASNQPQHF.

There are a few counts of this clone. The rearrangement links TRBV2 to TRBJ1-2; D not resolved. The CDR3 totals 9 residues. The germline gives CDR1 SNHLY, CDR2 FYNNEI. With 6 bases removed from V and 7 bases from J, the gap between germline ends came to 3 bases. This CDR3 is CASSPGYTF. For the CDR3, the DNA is TGTGCCAGCAGCCCTGGCTACACCTTC.

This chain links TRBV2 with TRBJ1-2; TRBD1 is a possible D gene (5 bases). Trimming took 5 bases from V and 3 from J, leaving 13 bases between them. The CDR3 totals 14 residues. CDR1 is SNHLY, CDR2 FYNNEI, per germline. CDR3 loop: CASSQIRVDYGYTF. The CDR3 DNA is TGTGCCAGCAGTCAGATCAGGGTTGACTATGGCTACACCTTC.

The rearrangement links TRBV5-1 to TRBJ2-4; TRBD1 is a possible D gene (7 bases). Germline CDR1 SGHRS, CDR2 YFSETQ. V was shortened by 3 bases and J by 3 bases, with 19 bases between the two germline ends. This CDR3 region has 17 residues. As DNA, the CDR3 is TGCGCCAGCAGCTCAACTGCGGGACAGAAAGACAAAAACATTCAGTACTTC. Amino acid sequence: CASSSTAGQKDKNIQYF.

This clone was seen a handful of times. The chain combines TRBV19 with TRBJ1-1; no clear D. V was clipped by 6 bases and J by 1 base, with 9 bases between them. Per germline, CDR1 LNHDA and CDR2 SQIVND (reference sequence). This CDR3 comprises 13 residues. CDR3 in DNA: TGTGCCAGTAGCCCGGACGGGAACACTGAAGCTTTCTTT. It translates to CASSPDGNTEAFF.

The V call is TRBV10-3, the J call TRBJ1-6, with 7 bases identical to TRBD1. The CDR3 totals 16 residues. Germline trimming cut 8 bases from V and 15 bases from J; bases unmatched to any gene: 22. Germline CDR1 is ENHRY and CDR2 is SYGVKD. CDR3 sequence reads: CAIAREGAGFRHILHF. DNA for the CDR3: TGTGCCATCGCTCGCGAGGGGGCTGGGTTTCGCCACATCCTCCACTTT.

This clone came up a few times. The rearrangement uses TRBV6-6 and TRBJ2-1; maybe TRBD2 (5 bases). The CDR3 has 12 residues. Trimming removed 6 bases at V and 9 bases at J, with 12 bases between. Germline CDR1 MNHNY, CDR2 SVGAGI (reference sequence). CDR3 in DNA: TGTGCCAGCAGACGCGGAGAGGGTGAGCAGTTCTTC. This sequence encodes CASRRGEGEQFF.

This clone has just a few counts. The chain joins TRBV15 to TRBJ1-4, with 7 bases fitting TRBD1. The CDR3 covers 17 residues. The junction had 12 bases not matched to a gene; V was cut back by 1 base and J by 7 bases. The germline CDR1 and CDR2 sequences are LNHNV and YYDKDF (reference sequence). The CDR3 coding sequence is TGTGCCACCAGCAGAGGACAGGGAGAACTTAGGAGTGAAAAACTGTTTTTT. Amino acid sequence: CATSRGQGELRSEKLFF.

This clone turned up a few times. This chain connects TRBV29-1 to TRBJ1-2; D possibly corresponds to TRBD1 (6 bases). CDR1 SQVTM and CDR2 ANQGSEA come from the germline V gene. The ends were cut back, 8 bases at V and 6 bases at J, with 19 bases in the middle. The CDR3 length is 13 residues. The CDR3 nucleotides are TGCAGCACCTCAAGGGGGGGTTTTGATGGCTACACCTTC. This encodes CSTSRGGFDGYTF.